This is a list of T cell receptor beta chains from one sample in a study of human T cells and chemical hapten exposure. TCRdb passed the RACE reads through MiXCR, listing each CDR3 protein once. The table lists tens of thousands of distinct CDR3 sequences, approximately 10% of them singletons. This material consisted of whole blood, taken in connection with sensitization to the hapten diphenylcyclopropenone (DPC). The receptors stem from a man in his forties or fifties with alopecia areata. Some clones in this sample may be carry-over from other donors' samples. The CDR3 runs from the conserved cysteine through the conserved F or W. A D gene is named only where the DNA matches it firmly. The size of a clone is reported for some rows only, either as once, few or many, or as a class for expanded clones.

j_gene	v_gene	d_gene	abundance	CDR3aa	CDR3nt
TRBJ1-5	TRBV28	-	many	CASMAGVGQPQHF	TGTGCCAGCATGGCGGGAGTTGGTCAGCCCCAGCATTTT
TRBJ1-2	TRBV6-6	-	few	CASNSLPGPTFYGYTF	TGTGCCAGCAACTCACTTCCGGGTCCTACCTTCTATGGCTACACCTTC
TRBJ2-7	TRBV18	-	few	CASSPMGSEQYF	TGTGCCAGCTCACCAATGGGGTCCGAGCAGTACTTC
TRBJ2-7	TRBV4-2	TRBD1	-	CASSQEQGGSYEQYF	TGTGCCAGCAGCCAAGAACAGGGGGGATCCTACGAGCAGTACTTC
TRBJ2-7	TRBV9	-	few	CASSAGGGSIYEQYF	TGTGCCAGCAGCGCGGGGGGCGGGAGTATATACGAGCAGTACTTC
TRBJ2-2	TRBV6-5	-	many	CASSIQRPTGELFF	TGTGCCAGCAGTATTCAGCGGCCCACCGGGGAGCTGTTTTTT
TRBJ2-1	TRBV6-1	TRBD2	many	CASREAGGYNEQFF	TGTGCCAGCAGAGAAGCGGGAGGGTACAATGAGCAGTTCTTC
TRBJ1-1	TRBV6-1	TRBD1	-	CASSEGTGGRAFF	TGTGCCAGCAGTGAGGGGACAGGGGGCAGAGCTTTCTTT
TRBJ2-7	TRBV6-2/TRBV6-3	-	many	CASSPFGGEQYF	TGTGCCAGCAGCCCCTTTGGAGGAGAGCAGTACTTC
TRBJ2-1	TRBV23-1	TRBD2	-	CASSPGMAGGNEQFF	TGCGCCAGCAGCCCCGGTATGGCGGGAGGCAATGAGCAGTTCTTC
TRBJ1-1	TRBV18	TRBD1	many	CASSPGQGDGTEAFF	TGTGCCAGCTCACCGGGACAGGGTGATGGCACTGAAGCTTTCTTT
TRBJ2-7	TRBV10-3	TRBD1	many	CAISESVRGTYEQYF	TGTGCCATCAGTGAGTCCGTCAGGGGGACCTACGAGCAGTACTTC
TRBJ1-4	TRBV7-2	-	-	CASSRNPLATNEKLFF	TGTGCCAGCAGCCGTAACCCGTTAGCAACTAATGAAAAACTGTTTTTT
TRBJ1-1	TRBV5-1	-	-	CASSLDGTQTEAFF	TGCGCCAGCAGCTTGGACGGAACCCAAACGGAAGCTTTCTTT
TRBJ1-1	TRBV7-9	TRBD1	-	CASKGTGIGAFF	TGTGCCAGCAAGGGGACAGGGATCGGAGCTTTCTTT
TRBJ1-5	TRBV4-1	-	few	CASSQEVDQPQHF	TGCGCCAGCAGCCAAGAGGTAGACCAGCCCCAGCATTTT
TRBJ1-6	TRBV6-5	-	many	CASSSDGIRAPLHF	TGTGCCAGCAGCTCCGACGGGATTAGGGCACCCCTCCATTTT
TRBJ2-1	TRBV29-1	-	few	CSVEQQGGNEQFF	TGCAGCGTTGAACAACAGGGGGGGAATGAGCAGTTCTTC
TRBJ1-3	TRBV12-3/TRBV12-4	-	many	CASSIPGNTIYF	TGTGCCAGTAGCATTCCTGGAAACACCATATATTTT
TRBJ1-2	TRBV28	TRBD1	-	CASSLWGQFYGYTF	TGTGCCAGCAGTTTATGGGGACAGTTCTATGGCTACACCTTC
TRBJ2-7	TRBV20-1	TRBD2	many	CSASQIGLAGVFSEQYF	TGCAGTGCTAGCCAAATCGGACTAGCGGGAGTGTTTAGCGAGCAGTACTTC
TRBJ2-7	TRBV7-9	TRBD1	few	CASSPGTGAHEQYF	TGTGCCAGCAGCCCTGGGACAGGGGCCCACGAGCAGTACTTC
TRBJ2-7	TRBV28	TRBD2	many	CASRREKSYEQYF	TGTGCCAGCAGGCGGGAGAAATCCTACGAGCAGTACTTC
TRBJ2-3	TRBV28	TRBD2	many	CASSSQAGGDTDTQYF	TGTGCCAGCAGTTCCCAAGCGGGAGGGGATACAGATACGCAGTATTTT
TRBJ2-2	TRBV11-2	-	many	CASSRTSSLGGELFF	TGTGCCAGCAGCCGTACTAGCTCCCTCGGCGGGGAGCTGTTTTTT
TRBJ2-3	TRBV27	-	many	CASSSVGDTQYF	TGTGCCAGCAGTTCCGTCGGGGATACGCAGTATTTT
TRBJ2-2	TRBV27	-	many	CASSPLGVGLFF	TGTGCCAGCAGTCCGCTCGGGGTTGGGCTGTTTTTT
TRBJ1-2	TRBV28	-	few	CASSLQGNSYGYTF	TGTGCCAGCAGTTTACAGGGGAACTCTTACGGCTACACCTTC
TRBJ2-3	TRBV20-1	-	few	CSARIFRGREGTDTQYF	TGCAGTGCTAGGATCTTTAGGGGGAGGGAGGGTACAGATACGCAGTATTTT
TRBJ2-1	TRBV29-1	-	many	CSVDPGSDEQFF	TGCAGCGTTGACCCAGGGTCAGATGAGCAGTTCTTC
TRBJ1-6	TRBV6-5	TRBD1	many	CASSSSDRGRDSPLHF	TGTGCCAGCAGTTCTTCAGACAGGGGTCGGGATTCACCCCTCCACTTT
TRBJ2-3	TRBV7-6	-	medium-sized	CASSLRTGPDTQYF	TGTGCCAGCAGTTTGCGGACTGGGCCAGATACGCAGTATTTT
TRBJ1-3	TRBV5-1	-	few	CASSLADTGNTIYF	TGCGCCAGCAGCTTGGCAGACACTGGAAACACCATATATTTT
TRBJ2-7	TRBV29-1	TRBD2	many	CSVALRLAYEQYF	TGCAGCGTTGCCCTCCGACTAGCGTACGAGCAGTACTTC